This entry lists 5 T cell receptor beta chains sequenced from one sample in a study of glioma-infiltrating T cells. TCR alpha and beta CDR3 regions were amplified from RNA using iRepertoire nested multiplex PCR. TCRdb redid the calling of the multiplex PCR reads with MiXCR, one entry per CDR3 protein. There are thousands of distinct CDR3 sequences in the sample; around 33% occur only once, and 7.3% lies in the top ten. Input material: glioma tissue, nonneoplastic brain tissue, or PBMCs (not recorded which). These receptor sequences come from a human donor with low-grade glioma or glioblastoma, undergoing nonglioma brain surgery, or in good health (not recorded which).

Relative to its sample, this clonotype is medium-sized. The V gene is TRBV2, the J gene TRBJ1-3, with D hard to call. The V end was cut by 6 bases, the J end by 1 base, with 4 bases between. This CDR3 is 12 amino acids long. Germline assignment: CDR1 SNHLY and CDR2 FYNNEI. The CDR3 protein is CASSQSGNTIYF. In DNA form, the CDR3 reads TGTGCCAGCAGCCAATCTGGAAACACCATATATTTT.

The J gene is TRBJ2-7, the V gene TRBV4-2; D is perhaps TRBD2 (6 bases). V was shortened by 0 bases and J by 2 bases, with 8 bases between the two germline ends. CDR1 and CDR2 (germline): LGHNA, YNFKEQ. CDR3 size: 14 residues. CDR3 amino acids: CASSQDTGAYEQYF. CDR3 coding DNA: TGTGCCAGCAGCCAAGATACGGGGGCCTACGAGCAGTACTTC.

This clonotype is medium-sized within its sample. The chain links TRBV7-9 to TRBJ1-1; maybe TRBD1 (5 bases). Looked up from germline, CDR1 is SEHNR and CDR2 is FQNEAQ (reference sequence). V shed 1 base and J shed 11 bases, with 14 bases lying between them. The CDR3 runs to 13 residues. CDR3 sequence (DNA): TGTGCCAGCAGCTTAGTTGAGGCCCCAGGGGCTTTCTTT. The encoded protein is CASSLVEAPGAFF.

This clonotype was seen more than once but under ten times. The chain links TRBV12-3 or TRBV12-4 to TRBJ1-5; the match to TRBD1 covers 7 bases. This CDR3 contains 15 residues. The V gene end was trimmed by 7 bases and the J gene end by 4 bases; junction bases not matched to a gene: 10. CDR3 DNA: TGTGCCAGCATCTACGGGACAGTAATAAATCAGCCCCAGCATTTT. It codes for CASIYGTVINQPQHF.

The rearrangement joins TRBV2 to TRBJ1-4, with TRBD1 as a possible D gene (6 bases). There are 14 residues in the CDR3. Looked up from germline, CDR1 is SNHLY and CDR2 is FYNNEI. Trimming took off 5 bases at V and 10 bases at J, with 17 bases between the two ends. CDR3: CASSPWSGGVKLFF. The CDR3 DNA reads TGTGCCAGCAGTCCCTGGTCGGGGGGCGTAAAACTGTTTTTT.